This TCR beta chain was captured by sequencing in a study of T cells after yellow fever vaccination. Study-wide points: Repertoires obtained by FACS sorting could include abundant clonotypes that entered as contaminants from the bulk population. Overall, a small share of clonotypes was seen in both CD4 and CD8 compartments.

Trimming pared 2 bases from V and 0 bases from J, leaving 7 bases between. This CDR3 has 14 residues. TCRdb re-called the 5' RACE reads through MiXCR, storing one row per CDR3 protein. The profile shows nearly 350,000 distinct CDR3 sequences, less than 9.5% of them singletons. This clonotype was seen repeatedly, ten times or more. Its antigen is currently unknown. The receptor comes from a man aged 18 to 29 who received the YFV17D yellow fever vaccine. The chain recombines TRBV12-3 or TRBV12-4 with TRBJ2-5; unclear D gene. The specimen comprised PBMCs, sampled about 49 days after the first yellow fever vaccination. CDR3 bases: TGTGCCAGCAGTTTACGGCTCTACCAAGAGACCCAGTACTTC. This codes for CASSLRLYQETQYF.